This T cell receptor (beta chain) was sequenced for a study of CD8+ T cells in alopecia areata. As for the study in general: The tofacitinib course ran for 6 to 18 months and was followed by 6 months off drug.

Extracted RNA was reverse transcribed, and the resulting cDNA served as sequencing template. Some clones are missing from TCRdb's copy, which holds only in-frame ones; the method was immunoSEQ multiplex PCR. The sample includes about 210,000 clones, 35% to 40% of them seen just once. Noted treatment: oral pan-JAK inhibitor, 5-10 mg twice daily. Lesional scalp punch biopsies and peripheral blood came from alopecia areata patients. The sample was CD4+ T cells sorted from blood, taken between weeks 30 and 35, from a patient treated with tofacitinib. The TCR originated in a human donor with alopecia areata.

The CDR3 loop reads CASSYGRAEQFF. The CDR3 DNA follows: TGTGCCAGCAGTTACGGCCGGGCTGAGCAGTTCTTC. The rearrangement links TRBV6-6 to TRBJ2-1; D gene unclear. Trimming stripped 2 bases from V and 9 bases from J, with 8 bases between. Germline CDR1 and CDR2: MNHNY and SVGAGI (reference sequence). The CDR3 runs to 12 residues.